Detailed here is one T cell receptor beta chain. There is no known antigen for this receptor. Base quality data are lacking; no much larger clone is found one base away. The CDR3 sequence holds 16 residues, the cysteine and phenylalanine included. The entry retains the CDR3 DNA only, 48 bases that are in frame from base 1. In the germline V gene, CDR1 corresponds to SGHAT and CDR2 to FQNNGV. The germline V end is reduced by 5 bases and the J end by 6 bases; junction bases left unmatched: 15. The cohort comprised fewer than 750 healthy bone marrow donors. Cohort members were all nominally healthy when sampled, although unrecorded immune exposures were likely present. The donor was CMV seropositive and was included in the group of around 300 seropositive cohort members. A peripheral blood sample was collected from each donor, and TCR beta sequencing was performed on peripheral blood mononuclear cells. The Qiagen DNeasy Blood Extraction Kit was used to extract genomic DNA from the blood cell samples.

The method behind the library was the immunoSEQ multiplex PCR assay. The multiplex PCR relied on a mix of 60 forward primers for TCR Vbeta segments and 13 reverse primers for TCR Jbeta segments. A multiplex PCR assay on genomic DNA amplified the CDR3 region of rearranged TCR beta genes. The amplified TCR beta libraries were sequenced on the Illumina HiSeq System as 87-base-pair reads. The study's processing was this. In a later analysis, 77 million or so unique TCR beta chains were counted across the roughly 670 repertoires, and roughly 11 million of these chains were shared by at least two donors. Raw reads were error-corrected and collapsed into unique sequences by a nearest-neighbor algorithm in which closely related sequences were merged to remove PCR and sequencing errors. V, D and J gene segments were assigned by aligning CDR3 sequences to IMGT reference sequences. Each retained sequence needed at least a six-nucleotide match to both a V gene segment and a J gene segment. Rearrangements were called productive when the CDR3 lacked stop codons and stayed in frame with V and J; all others were non-productive. CDR3 was defined by IMGT convention, running from the second conserved V-encoded cysteine to the conserved J-encoded phenylalanine. The earlier analysis of 500 to 600 of the donors excluded sequences that lacked an unambiguous match to a single V gene segment. In an earlier analysis of around 590 of the donors, a V segment was called functional when productive rearrangements were above 56.7%, and segregating when the standard deviation between donors exceeded 5%. A statistical classification framework was developed to diagnose cytomegalovirus status using the catalog of TCR beta chain sequences. In a later analysis, V and J genes were assigned by comparing TCR nucleotide sequences against IMGT/GENE-DB human TR gene sequences. Using the TCRdist pipeline, a later analysis assigned CDR3 sequences along with most-parsimonious VDJ recombination scenarios. A later analysis defined each TCR beta chain by its CDR3 amino acid sequence plus V-gene family, and excluded reads lacking a unique V-gene family. A later analysis removed 500 to 600 highly shared, low-generation-probability nucleotide sequences to deal with suspected cross-contamination and a sequencing artifact. In a later analysis, a clonal expansion index for each public chain was calculated from normalized within-repertoire ranks of inferred template counts. In a later analysis, generation probabilities were computed with a VDJ recombination model fitted to out-of-frame rearrangements, and the resulting probabilities were checked against IGoR. In a later analysis, TCR-TCR, TCR-HLA and TCR-CMV co-occurrence was scored with hypergeometric tests, and a repertoire-size bias correction was applied to TCR pairs. In a later analysis, false discovery rates were estimated by permuting HLA or CMV assignments 20 times. In a later analysis, co-occurring TCRs were grouped using DBSCAN, with TCRdist sequence similarity added in when clustering inside HLA-allele-positive subsets. Repertoires with fewer than 30,000 or more than 120,000 public chains, plus five repertoires with anomalous nucleotide sharing, were excluded from co-occurrence clustering. TCRdb stores this immuneACCESS table with in-frame sequences only. Part of the clones is absent; in the studies checked, under half of the shortfall reflects unresolved V genes, and no reason is known for the rest. V and J calls and clone size are given by that table; D and trimming were obtained from the DNA. The sample data list about 160,000 clones, and around 84% of these were observed just once. Of the sample, roughly 6.7% is held by the ten largest clones.

The data originate from a study of cytomegalovirus exposure and HLA in healthy donors (TCRdb year 2017). Broadly, across the study: An earlier analysis of approximately 640 of the donors reported 250 to 350 Gb of sequence data and around 120 million unique TCR beta sequences from about 179 million T cells. The number of donors typed differed by locus, with about 629-630 for A, B, C, DRB1 and DQB1, around 500 for DQA1, some 570 for DPA1, and approximately 470 for DPB1. All discovery cohort repertoires had been generated on a single sequencing platform. Donor age, sex, ethnicity and CMV serostatus were compiled alongside the repertoire data. Among the roughly 430 genotyped donors, approximately 77% belonged to the genetic ancestry cluster associated with self-reported Caucasian donors. To predict cytomegalovirus infection status, the study combined high-throughput TCR immunosequencing, statistical association of individual TCRs with disease status, and machine learning. Rather than using new phenotypic data, the later analysis identified candidate immune exposures from TCR beta sequences and from how often those sequences occurred across donors. HLA typing included class I and class II loci at four-digit resolution. A few DR-DQ haplotypes were handled as single units for association and clustering because linkage in the cohort was strong. An early release that covered around 590 HLA-typed donors contained about 300 gigabases of sequencing data and tens of millions of unique TCR sequences. The study used immunosequencing to profile the T cell repertoires of several hundred subjects and linked those repertoires to cytomegalovirus serostatus. In a later analysis, previously published TCR beta repertoires from about 670 donors were re-analyzed and high-resolution HLA genotyping was added so that TCR occurrence patterns could be studied. Among about 370 genotyped donors of the cohort, an average of about 220,000 unique TCR beta nucleotide sequences was sequenced per donor, of which 15% to 20% were non-productive. In addition to the first cohort of roughly 700 subjects, a separate validation cohort of 120 different subjects was used. A later genetic analysis took genome-wide SNP genotypes for about three fifths of the 666 donors and used that subset as a discovery cohort. The study aimed to test whether cataloging public T cell receptors could reveal signatures of past pathogen exposure. To decide whether each TCR beta V gene segment behaved as functional or pseudogenic, an earlier analysis of nearly 600 of the donors relied on high-throughput TCR beta sequencing. Points the paper makes about the study in general: A total of fewer than 200 TCR beta chains were listed by the study as associated with cytomegalovirus. An association between a missense DCLRE1C variant and V-gene and J-gene trimming of TCR beta chains was found in a later genetic analysis and replicated in an independent cohort. Assigning TCR associations to individual alleles was difficult when HLA alleles, especially DR and DQ, strongly co-occurred. Some IMGT-functional V segments, including TRBV6-2 and TRBV6-3, could not be distinguished by the 87-base-pair reads and were therefore excluded. Sequencing depth was assumed to be roughly uniform across donors in the presence/absence analyses, though that assumption may not hold. In an earlier analysis of around 500 of the donors, most TCR beta V segments appeared in productive rearrangements about 87% or about 30% of the time, broadly matching IMGT annotations. A group of highly shared sequence variants was considered likely to be a technical artifact of the sequencing pipeline. A later analysis reported that several top co-occurrence clusters appeared linked to parvovirus B19, influenza, CMV and Epstein-Barr virus. A further reported finding was that TCR beta sequences accurately predicted the HLA-A and HLA-B alleles for most subjects in the first cohort. A later analysis found that most CMV-associated TCR beta chains appeared HLA-restricted, with HLA associations seemingly driven largely by CMV exposure. It was suggested by the authors that the approach could potentially be generalized to other disease states and immunological phenotypes. A later analysis found that TCR association rates varied across HLA loci, with DRB1 alleles showing the most associated TCRs and HLA-C alleles the fewest. While some public TCRs were present in many individuals, most TCR sequences turned up only very rarely across donors. According to a later genetic analysis, donors in an Asian-associated ancestry cluster had fewer N-insertions in productive TCRs than the approximately 700-donor mean. Because HLA typing was missing for some donors at each locus, association tests included only the typed subset. Correlated functional status among segregating V segments might be attributable to linkage disequilibrium, but an unknown experimental factor could not be ruled out. This cohort had only TCR beta chains sequenced, and the lack of alpha or paired-chain data limited which features could be detected. Some 15 rarely observed V segments, including chromosome 9 orphons, were excluded from the earlier analysis of 550 to 700 of the donors because counts were too low. A few of the identified cytomegalovirus-associated TCR beta chains were confirmed in vitro to be specific for cytomegalovirus antigens. A later analysis associated 15,000 or so TCR beta sequences with specific HLA alleles at a false discovery rate of 0.05. CMV serostatus was the only immune exposure information available for the cohort. Compared with equally common non-associated chains, HLA-associated TCR beta chains in a later analysis were more clonally expanded and had lower generation probabilities. The classifier was reported to diagnose cytomegalovirus status with high specificity and sensitivity in both the original and validation cohorts.

The sample was PBMCs. The V and J genes are TRBV11-2 and TRBJ1-2, with TRBD1 matching 7 junction bases. The receptor was derived from a middle-aged man in good health and CMV-seropositive. The CDR3 protein sequence reads: CASSTTYRQGLNGYTF. The bases read TGTGCCAGCAGCACAACATATAGACAGGGTTTGAATGGCTACACCTTC.